This T cell receptor (beta chain) derives from a study of cytomegalovirus exposure and HLA in healthy donors. V lost 5 bases, J lost 6 bases, and 14 bases lay in between. The CDR3 loop spans 14 amino acids. Germline values: CDR1 SEHNR, CDR2 FQNEAQ (reference sequence). The PCR was carried out with 60 Vbeta primers and 13 Jbeta primers. Clones were sequenced by immunoSEQ multiplex PCR, and TCRdb holds only the in-frame ones, with some missing. The sample includes about 160,000 clones, around four fifths of them seen just once. Overall study results and limits: Previously analyzed data showed that most TCR beta V segments were productive at a frequency of about 90% or about 30%. TCR beta chains associated with HLA were, in a later analysis, more clonally expanded than equally common others. Sequencing likely produced, as an artifact, a cluster of highly shared sequence variants.

A single count supports this clone. What it binds is not known. Sequencing was done on a sample of PBMCs. The receptor comes from a man between 18 and 35 years old in good health and CMV-seropositive. The gene calls are TRBV7-9 and TRBJ2-1; D might be TRBD1 (5 bases). CDR3 sequence: CASSPPRGFNEQFF. For the CDR3, the DNA is TGTGCCAGCAGCCCCCCTAGGGGCTTCAATGAGCAGTTCTTC.